This T cell receptor beta chain was sequenced for a study of blood T cell repertoires in COVID-19 (dated by TCRdb to between 2020 and 2021). Looking at the study overall: Collaborator samples came from the United States, Italy and Spain and covered acute and convalescent phases of COVID-19. The prospective study material was composed of cDNA or gDNA derived from T cells, B-cell-depleted T cells, or PBMCs. Subjects who had been exposed to COVID-19, were actively infected with it, or had recovered from it provided the deeply sampled blood TCRbeta repertoires that made up the dataset. A freely available public database, intended as a resource for researchers studying the immune response to SARS-CoV-2, is where the repertoires were released. Samples were obtained from the ongoing ImmuneRACE study (first 160 participants) and from about 1,300 subjects provided by 6 global collaborators. A de-identified subject ID, COVID-19 status, age in years and sex were almost always included in the sample metadata. Where HLA class I and class II types were available, the types were taken from metadata supplied by the sample provider, not from assay-based typing.

Notes on this clone: Its antigen specificity is not known. Per-base quality was not reported, and no clone a single base away is much larger than it.

Overall study results and their limits: Clinical and demographic metadata were provided uncurated, with the amount varying by source and participant.

The immunoSEQ Assay, a bias-controlled multiplex PCR, was used to amplify TCRbeta CDR3 regions from genomic DNA. The paper's processing steps were these. The number of nucleated cells in each sample was estimated by amplification of reference gene primers within the assay. To quantify the absolute abundance of each unique TCRbeta CDR3 rearrangement, sequence reads were collapsed and filtered. Productive Simpson clonality was computed per sample as the square root of Simpson's diversity index over productive rearrangements. TCRdb limited this immuneACCESS table to in-frame rearrangements with V and J called. A share of clones is missing; checked studies link under half to unresolved V genes, and the rest is unexplained. V and J calls and clone size come straight from that table; D and trimming were deduced from the DNA. Across this sample there are roughly 160,000 clones, with 80% to 90% seen only once. The ten most abundant clones make up 3% to 4.5% of the sample.

According to the germline V gene (reference sequence), CDR1 reads MNHNY and CDR2 reads SVGAGI. The CDR3 measures 13 amino acids from cysteine to phenylalanine. Of the read, only the CDR3 DNA is kept; its 39 bases are in frame from base 1. V is cut back by 9 bases and J by 7 bases, with 6 bases in the junction unmatched. Samples from volunteer blood donors who had recovered from COVID-19 were contributed by a second Seattle source. The collaborating institutions used their own protocols to collect whole blood in K2EDTA tubes. For TCRbeta analysis, collaborators shipped samples in one of three forms: frozen whole blood, isolated PBMCs, or DNA extracted from either of those sample types.

This receptor was taken from a woman aged 60 to 75 who had recovered from COVID-19. The chain was built from TRBV6-6 and TRBJ1-6, with 7 bases aligning to TRBD1. The sequencing sample was made of peripheral blood. The nucleotides read TGTGCCAGTGTGGGACAGTTAAATTCACCCCTCCACTTT. Protein translation: CASVGQLNSPLHF.